A selection of T cell receptor beta chains follows, all from one sample in a study of shared clonotypes between healthy human individuals. Produced via immunoSEQ multiplex PCR; TCRdb's table is partial and in-frame only. This table holds roughly 2.5 million clones, around nine tenths found once. Sample: naive CD4+ T cells sorted from blood. These receptors originate from a man younger than 30 in good health. The CDR3 runs from the conserved cysteine through the conserved F or W. The D gene is left open where the match is weak. Rows give clone size only sometimes, using once, few, many, or a class for an expanded clone.

v_call: TRBV9
d_call: TRBD1
j_call: TRBJ2-3
clone_size: .
cdr3_nt: TGTGCCAGCAGCGTAGGAATGGGACAGGGGGCAGATACGCAGTATTTT
cdr3_aa: CASSVGMGQGADTQYF

v_call: TRBV7-3
d_call: .
j_call: TRBJ2-7
clone_size: .
cdr3_nt: TGTGCCAGCAGCTTAGAGGGGGTCTCTACCTACGAGCAGTACTTC
cdr3_aa: CASSLEGVSTYEQYF

v_call: TRBV12-2
d_call: .
j_call: TRBJ2-5
clone_size: .
cdr3_nt: TGTGCAAGTCGCTTAGCCGGGCTAGCGGGAGCGAACCAAGAGACCCAGTACTTC
cdr3_aa: CASRLAGLAGANQETQYF

v_call: TRBV28
d_call: TRBD1
j_call: TRBJ2-7
clone_size: once
cdr3_nt: TGTGCCAGCAGCCTCCGGTACAGGGGGCACTACGAGCAGTACTTC
cdr3_aa: CASSLRYRGHYEQYF

v_call: TRBV6-6
d_call: .
j_call: TRBJ1-5
clone_size: .
cdr3_nt: TGTGCCAGCAGTTCCCCTAATCAGCCCCAGCATTTT
cdr3_aa: CASSSPNQPQHF

v_call: TRBV18
d_call: .
j_call: TRBJ2-3
clone_size: once
cdr3_nt: TGTGCCAGCTCACCAGTAAGTTCGGATACGCAGTATTTT
cdr3_aa: CASSPVSSDTQYF

v_call: TRBV7-2
d_call: TRBD2
j_call: TRBJ2-3
clone_size: once
cdr3_nt: TGTGCCAGTCGGGGGGGTAGCACAGATACGCAGTATTTT
cdr3_aa: CASRGGSTDTQYF

v_call: TRBV4-1
d_call: .
j_call: TRBJ1-1
clone_size: few
cdr3_nt: TGCGCCAGCAACCTAGACGGGAACACTGAAGCTTTCTTT
cdr3_aa: CASNLDGNTEAFF

v_call: TRBV6-5
d_call: TRBD1
j_call: TRBJ1-3
clone_size: .
cdr3_nt: TGTGCCAGCAGCAGAGGCCCGGACAGGGGAAACACCATATATTTT
cdr3_aa: CASSRGPDRGNTIYF

v_call: TRBV28
d_call: .
j_call: TRBJ1-1
clone_size: .
cdr3_nt: TGTGCCAGCGAAGGGGGACACCCCATGAACACTGAAGCTTTCTTT
cdr3_aa: CASEGGHPMNTEAFF

v_call: TRBV7-2
d_call: TRBD1
j_call: TRBJ1-4
clone_size: .
cdr3_nt: TGTGCCAGCAGCACCGGGACAGGGGTGAAAAAACTGTTTTTT
cdr3_aa: CASSTGTGVKKLFF

v_call: TRBV19
d_call: .
j_call: TRBJ1-2
clone_size: .
cdr3_nt: TGTGCCAGTGAACGTCGACCTAACTATGGCTACACCTTC
cdr3_aa: CASERRPNYGYTF

v_call: TRBV7-6
d_call: .
j_call: TRBJ2-1
clone_size: .
cdr3_nt: TGTGCCAGCACCGCGACGCCGAGCTCCTACAATGAGCAGTTCTTC
cdr3_aa: CASTATPSSYNEQFF

v_call: TRBV30
d_call: .
j_call: TRBJ1-2
clone_size: once
cdr3_nt: TGTGCCTGGAGTCTAGAGAGTAACTATGGCTACACCTTC
cdr3_aa: CAWSLESNYGYTF

v_call: TRBV19
d_call: .
j_call: TRBJ1-1
clone_size: .
cdr3_nt: TGTGCCAGTAGTTTCGGCCCCCCCGATAAAACTGAAGCTTTCTTT
cdr3_aa: CASSFGPPDKTEAFF

v_call: TRBV6-1
d_call: .
j_call: TRBJ1-2
clone_size: .
cdr3_nt: TGTGCCAGCAGTGAAGGGAGGGCTGTCTATGGCTACACCTTC
cdr3_aa: CASSEGRAVYGYTF

v_call: TRBV9
d_call: .
j_call: TRBJ2-7
clone_size: .
cdr3_nt: TGTGCCAGCAGTCCCGGGGCAGACTACGAGCAGTACTTC
cdr3_aa: CASSPGADYEQYF

v_call: TRBV30
d_call: .
j_call: TRBJ1-4
clone_size: once
cdr3_nt: TGTGCCTGGAGTTGGGGAGGAGGCGAAAAACTGTTTTTT
cdr3_aa: CAWSWGGGEKLFF

v_call: TRBV2
d_call: .
j_call: TRBJ2-2
clone_size: .
cdr3_nt: TGTGCCAGCAGTGTGGAGGGGAACACCGGGGAGCTGTTTTTT
cdr3_aa: CASSVEGNTGELFF

v_call: TRBV27
d_call: TRBD1
j_call: TRBJ1-4
clone_size: .
cdr3_nt: TGTGCCGGCAGTTTATGGGCCGGGACAGAAAATGAAAAACTGTTTTTT
cdr3_aa: CAGSLWAGTENEKLFF

v_call: TRBV18
d_call: .
j_call: TRBJ2-5
clone_size: once
cdr3_nt: TGTGCCAGCTCACCAGCATTCGAGGAGACCCAGTACTTC
cdr3_aa: CASSPAFEETQYF

v_call: TRBV5-4
d_call: .
j_call: TRBJ2-3
clone_size: .
cdr3_nt: TGTGCCAGCAGCCTTAAACCAGATACGCAGTATTTT
cdr3_aa: CASSLKPDTQYF

v_call: TRBV5-5
d_call: .
j_call: TRBJ1-6
clone_size: .
cdr3_nt: TGTGCCAGCAGCTTGGCCTTGAGGAGCTCCTATAATTCACCCCTCCACTTT
cdr3_aa: CASSLALRSSYNSPLHF

v_call: TRBV5-1
d_call: .
j_call: TRBJ2-7
clone_size: .
cdr3_nt: TGCGCCAGCAGCTTGGTTGGTAGCGGTTGGTACGAGCAGTACTTC
cdr3_aa: CASSLVGSGWYEQYF

v_call: TRBV23-1
d_call: TRBD2
j_call: TRBJ2-1
clone_size: .
cdr3_nt: TGCGCCAGCTACAGCGGGGGGGTCTCGGATGAGCAGTTCTTC
cdr3_aa: CASYSGGVSDEQFF

v_call: TRBV2
d_call: .
j_call: TRBJ1-2
clone_size: .
cdr3_nt: TGTGCCAGCACCCCGGAGTTGGGGGTCGGGATTAACTATGGCTACACCTTC
cdr3_aa: CASTPELGVGINYGYTF

v_call: TRBV7-2
d_call: .
j_call: TRBJ1-2
clone_size: .
cdr3_nt: TGTGCCAGCAGCTTAGTACGGCAGGCTAACTATGGCTACACCTTC
cdr3_aa: CASSLVRQANYGYTF

v_call: TRBV9
d_call: .
j_call: TRBJ2-7
clone_size: .
cdr3_nt: TGTGCCAGCAGCGTAGCAATGGGCCTCGCCTACGAGCAGTACTTC
cdr3_aa: CASSVAMGLAYEQYF

v_call: TRBV6-6
d_call: TRBD2
j_call: TRBJ2-1
clone_size: .
cdr3_nt: TGTGCCAGCAGTTACCCTAGCGGGAGGGCGAATGAGCAGTTCTTC
cdr3_aa: CASSYPSGRANEQFF

v_call: TRBV10-3
d_call: TRBD2
j_call: TRBJ2-3
clone_size: .
cdr3_nt: TGTGCCATCAGTGACCTTGTACGAGCTAGCGGGAAATGGGGCACAGATACGCAGTATTTT
cdr3_aa: CAISDLVRASGKWGTDTQYF

v_call: TRBV5-1
d_call: TRBD1
j_call: TRBJ2-5
clone_size: .
cdr3_nt: TGCGCCAGCAGCGCGGTCCCGGGACAGGGCCAAGAGACCCAGTACTTC
cdr3_aa: CASSAVPGQGQETQYF

v_call: TRBV23-1
d_call: TRBD1
j_call: TRBJ2-7
clone_size: .
cdr3_nt: TGCGCCAGCAGTCAAAACGGACAGGGGGGCCCTGTATTTGGCGAGCAGTACTTC
cdr3_aa: CASSQNGQGGPVFGEQYF

v_call: TRBV5-4
d_call: TRBD2
j_call: TRBJ2-7
clone_size: once
cdr3_nt: TGTGCCAGCACAATTAGCGGGGCCTCCGGGCAGTACTTC
cdr3_aa: CASTISGASGQYF

v_call: TRBV5-1
d_call: .
j_call: TRBJ2-3
clone_size: .
cdr3_nt: TGCGCCAGCAGCTTGGATGGTGGAAAAGATACGCAGTATTTT
cdr3_aa: CASSLDGGKDTQYF

v_call: TRBV29-1
d_call: TRBD2
j_call: TRBJ2-1
clone_size: .
cdr3_nt: TGCAGCGTAGCCCTAGCGGGAGTTGAGCAGTTCTTC
cdr3_aa: CSVALAGVEQFF

v_call: TRBV6-5
d_call: .
j_call: TRBJ1-2
clone_size: .
cdr3_nt: TGTGCCAGCAGTTCCAGGCCGGGTATCAACTATGGCTACACCTTC
cdr3_aa: CASSSRPGINYGYTF

v_call: TRBV6-5
d_call: .
j_call: TRBJ2-7
clone_size: .
cdr3_nt: TGTGCCAGCAGAGGTCCCCTCTACGAGCAGTACTTC
cdr3_aa: CASRGPLYEQYF

v_call: TRBV19
d_call: .
j_call: TRBJ2-3
clone_size: .
cdr3_nt: TGTGCCAGTAGTATGCCCCTCCGACGCGGCACAGATACGCAGTATTTT
cdr3_aa: CASSMPLRRGTDTQYF

v_call: TRBV7-2
d_call: .
j_call: TRBJ2-2
clone_size: .
cdr3_nt: TGTGCCAGCAGCCCTTACCTCACCGGGGAGCTGTTTTTT
cdr3_aa: CASSPYLTGELFF

v_call: TRBV5-6
d_call: .
j_call: TRBJ1-5
clone_size: .
cdr3_nt: TGTGCCAGCAGCTTGGGCAGGTCTGTATATCAGCCCCAGCATTTT
cdr3_aa: CASSLGRSVYQPQHF

v_call: TRBV6-1
d_call: .
j_call: TRBJ2-7
clone_size: .
cdr3_nt: TGTGCCAGCAGTGAGGCTAGAATGTACGAGCAGTACTTC
cdr3_aa: CASSEARMYEQYF

v_call: TRBV5-4
d_call: .
j_call: TRBJ2-3
clone_size: .
cdr3_nt: TGTGCCAGCAGCTTGTCGGGGACCAACACAGATACGCAGTATTTT
cdr3_aa: CASSLSGTNTDTQYF

v_call: TRBV29-1
d_call: TRBD2
j_call: TRBJ2-1
clone_size: .
cdr3_nt: TGCAGCGTTGAAAAAACTAGCGGGAGGAGGAATGAGCAGTTCTTC
cdr3_aa: CSVEKTSGRRNEQFF

v_call: TRBV2
d_call: .
j_call: TRBJ1-5
clone_size: .
cdr3_nt: TGTGCCAGCAGGATGGGGGCGGACAATCAGCCCCAGCATTTT
cdr3_aa: CASRMGADNQPQHF

v_call: TRBV6-6
d_call: .
j_call: TRBJ1-2
clone_size: .
cdr3_nt: TGTGCCAGCAGCTCCCGACAGAATGTACATGGCTACACCTTC
cdr3_aa: CASSSRQNVHGYTF

v_call: TRBV18
d_call: .
j_call: TRBJ2-2
clone_size: .
cdr3_nt: TGTGCCAGCTCACCCCAAAGGGGCCTTAGCACCGGGGAGCTGTTTTTT
cdr3_aa: CASSPQRGLSTGELFF

v_call: TRBV5-1
d_call: .
j_call: TRBJ1-2
clone_size: once
cdr3_nt: TGCGCCAGCAGCCCCATCGGGGGGGGGAACTATGGCTACACCTTC
cdr3_aa: CASSPIGGGNYGYTF

v_call: TRBV4-2
d_call: .
j_call: TRBJ2-3
clone_size: .
cdr3_nt: TGTGCCAGCAGCGCAGGGAGCACAGATACGCAGTATTTT
cdr3_aa: CASSAGSTDTQYF

v_call: TRBV10-3
d_call: .
j_call: TRBJ2-2
clone_size: .
cdr3_nt: TGTGCCATCAGTGAGACGGGTAGGGACACCGGGGAGCTGTTTTTT
cdr3_aa: CAISETGRDTGELFF

v_call: TRBV2
d_call: TRBD1
j_call: TRBJ1-1
clone_size: few
cdr3_nt: TGTGCCAGCAGGGTGGACAGGGGGACTGAAGCTTTCTTT
cdr3_aa: CASRVDRGTEAFF

v_call: TRBV7-9
d_call: .
j_call: TRBJ2-3
clone_size: .
cdr3_nt: TGTGCCAGCAGCTCGCCTCTAGTCGGGAGCACAGATACGCAGTATTTT
cdr3_aa: CASSSPLVGSTDTQYF

v_call: TRBV5-4
d_call: .
j_call: TRBJ2-3
clone_size: .
cdr3_nt: TGTGCCAGCAGCTTGGTCGGATCAATGGATACGCAGTATTTT
cdr3_aa: CASSLVGSMDTQYF

v_call: TRBV18
d_call: .
j_call: TRBJ2-5
clone_size: .
cdr3_nt: TGTGCCAGCTCACCCCAGTTGGGGGAAGGGGAGACCCAGTACTTC
cdr3_aa: CASSPQLGEGETQYF